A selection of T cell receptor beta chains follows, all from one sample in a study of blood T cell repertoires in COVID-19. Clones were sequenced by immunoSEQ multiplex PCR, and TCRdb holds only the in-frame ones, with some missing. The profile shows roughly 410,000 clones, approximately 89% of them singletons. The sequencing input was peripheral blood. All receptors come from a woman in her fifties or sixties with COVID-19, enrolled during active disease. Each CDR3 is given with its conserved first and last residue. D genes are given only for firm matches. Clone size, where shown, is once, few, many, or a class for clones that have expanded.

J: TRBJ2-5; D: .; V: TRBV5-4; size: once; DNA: TGTGCCAGCAGCGGGATGGAGGGAGAGACCCAGTACTTC; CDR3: CASSGMEGETQYF
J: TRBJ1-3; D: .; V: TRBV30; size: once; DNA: TGTGCCTGGACGCGGGACCCGAGGGGAAACACCATATATTTT; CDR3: CAWTRDPRGNTIYF
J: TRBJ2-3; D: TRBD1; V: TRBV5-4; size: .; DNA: TGTGCCAGCAGTTTGGGGGGACAGGGGCTCACAGATACGCAGTATTTT; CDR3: CASSLGGQGLTDTQYF
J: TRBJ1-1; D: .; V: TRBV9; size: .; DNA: TGTGCCAGCACCTCCGGGGGGACTGAAGCTTTCTTT; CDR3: CASTSGGTEAFF
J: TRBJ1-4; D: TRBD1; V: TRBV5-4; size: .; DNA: TGTGCCAGCAGTTGGGACAGAGAAAAACTGTTTTTT; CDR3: CASSWDREKLFF
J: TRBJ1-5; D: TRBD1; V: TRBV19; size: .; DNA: TGTGCCAGTAGTATCCGATGGGACAGCTTTAGCAATCAGCCCCAGCATTTT; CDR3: CASSIRWDSFSNQPQHF
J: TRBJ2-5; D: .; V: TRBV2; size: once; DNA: TGTGCCAGCAGAGGGGCATCCCAAGAGACCCAGTACTTC; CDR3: CASRGASQETQYF
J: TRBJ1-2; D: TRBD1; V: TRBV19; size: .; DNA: TGTGCCAGTAGTATTGAGGACAGGGGGCATGGCTACACCTTC; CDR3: CASSIEDRGHGYTF
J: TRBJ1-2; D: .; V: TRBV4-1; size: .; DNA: TGCGCCAGCAGTCCCGACACCAACTATGGCTACACCTTC; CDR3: CASSPDTNYGYTF
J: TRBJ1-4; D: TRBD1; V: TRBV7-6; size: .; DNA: TGTGCCAGCAGTCGCCACAGGGGGGATAATGAAAAACTGTTTTTT; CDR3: CASSRHRGDNEKLFF
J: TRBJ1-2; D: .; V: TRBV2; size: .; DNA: TGTGCCAGCAGTGGCGGAGAGAACTATGGCTACACCTTC; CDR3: CASSGGENYGYTF
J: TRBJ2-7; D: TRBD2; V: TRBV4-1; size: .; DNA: TGCGCCAGCAGCCAAGCCCCCCTAGCGGGGGACGACTACGAGCAGTACTTC; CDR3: CASSQAPLAGDDYEQYF
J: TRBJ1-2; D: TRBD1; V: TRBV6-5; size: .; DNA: TGTGCCACGTACACGGGACAGGGATTGAACTATGGCTACACCTTC; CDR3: CATYTGQGLNYGYTF
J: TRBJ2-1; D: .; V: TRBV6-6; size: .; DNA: TGTGCCAGCACCGGGGTAGGTGAGCAGTTCTTC; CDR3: CASTGVGEQFF
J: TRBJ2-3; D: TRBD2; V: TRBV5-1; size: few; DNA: TGCGCCAGCAGCTTGGAGCGGGGTGTTGCAGATACGCAGTATTTT; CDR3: CASSLERGVADTQYF
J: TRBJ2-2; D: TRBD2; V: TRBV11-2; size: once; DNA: TGTGCCAGCAGCTTATCACTAGCGGGGGGGCCTGGCGGGGAGCTGTTTTTT; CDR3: CASSLSLAGGPGGELFF
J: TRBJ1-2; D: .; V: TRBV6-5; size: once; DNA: TGTGCCAGCAGTTCCAGTATGCAGAGGTCGGGCTACACCTTC; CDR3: CASSSSMQRSGYTF
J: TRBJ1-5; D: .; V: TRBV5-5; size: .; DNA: TGTGCCAGCAGTTCCGGGGGTACCTGGGGTCAGCCCCAGCATTTT; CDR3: CASSSGGTWGQPQHF
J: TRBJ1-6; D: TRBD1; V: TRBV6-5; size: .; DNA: TGTGCCAGCAGTACCACAGGGGCCCTTAATTCACCCCTCCACTTT; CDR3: CASSTTGALNSPLHF
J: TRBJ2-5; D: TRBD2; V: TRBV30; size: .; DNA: TGTGCCTGGAGTGTACGGGCTAGCGGTGAGACCCAGTACTTC; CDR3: CAWSVRASGETQYF
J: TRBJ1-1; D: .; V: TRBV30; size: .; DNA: TGTGCCTGCCACGAAGAACAGGGCCTAAGACCTGAAGCTTTCTTT; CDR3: CACHEEQGLRPEAFF
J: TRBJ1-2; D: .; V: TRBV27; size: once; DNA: TGTGCCACCAAAGAGGCACAAGTCAGGGGTGGCTACACCTTC; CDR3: CATKEAQVRGGYTF
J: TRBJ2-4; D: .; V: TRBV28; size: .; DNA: TGTGCCAGCAGGCAAATGGGGGGAATAGCCAAAAACATTCAGTACTTC; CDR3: CASRQMGGIAKNIQYF
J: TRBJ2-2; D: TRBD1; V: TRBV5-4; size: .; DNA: TGTGCCAGCAGCCCCAGGACAGGGTACGGGGAGCTGTTTTTT; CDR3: CASSPRTGYGELFF
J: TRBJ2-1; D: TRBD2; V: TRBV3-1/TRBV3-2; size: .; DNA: TGTGCCAGCAGCCAATATCTAGCGGGGGGCCCAAATGAGCAGTTCTTC; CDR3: CASSQYLAGGPNEQFF
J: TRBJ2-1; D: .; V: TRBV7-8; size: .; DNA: TGTGCCAGCAGCTTAGAGGAGGGGGGGCCCTACAATGAGCAGTTCTTC; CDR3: CASSLEEGGPYNEQFF
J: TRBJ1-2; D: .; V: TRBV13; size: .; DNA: TGTGCCAGCGGGACCACAGGGACTAACTATGGCTACACCTTC; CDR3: CASGTTGTNYGYTF
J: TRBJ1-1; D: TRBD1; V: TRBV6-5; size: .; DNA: TGTGCCAGCACCGGGACAGAATCTTCTGAAGCTTTCTTT; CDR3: CASTGTESSEAFF
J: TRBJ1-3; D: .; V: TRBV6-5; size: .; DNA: TGTGCCAGCAGTCCCCAGGGGACTGGAAACACCATATATTTT; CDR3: CASSPQGTGNTIYF
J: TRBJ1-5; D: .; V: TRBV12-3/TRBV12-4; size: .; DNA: TGTGCCAGCAGCTATAGCAATCAGCCCCAGCATTTT; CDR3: CASSYSNQPQHF
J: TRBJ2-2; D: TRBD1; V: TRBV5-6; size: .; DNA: TGTGCCAGCAGCTCCGGGACAGGGGTAACCGGGGAGCTGTTTTTT; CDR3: CASSSGTGVTGELFF
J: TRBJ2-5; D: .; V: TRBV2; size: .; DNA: TGTGCCAGCAATCGTAGAGGGGGAGAGACCCAGTACTTC; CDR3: CASNRRGGETQYF
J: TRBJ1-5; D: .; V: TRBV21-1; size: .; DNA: TGTGCCAGCAGCAATTCAGGGGCGGATCAGCCCCAGCATTTT; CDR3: CASSNSGADQPQHF
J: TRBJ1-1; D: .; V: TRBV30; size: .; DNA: TGTGCCTGGTCTGGGAGGGGGTCTGAAGCTTTCTTT; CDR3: CAWSGRGSEAFF
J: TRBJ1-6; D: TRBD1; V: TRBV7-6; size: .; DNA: TGTGCCAGCAGCTCTGGACAGGGAGGATCACCCCTCCACTTT; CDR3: CASSSGQGGSPLHF
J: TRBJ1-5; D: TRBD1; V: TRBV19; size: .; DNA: TGTGCCAGTAGAAGGGGGCAAGATAGCAATCAGCCCCAGCATTTT; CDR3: CASRRGQDSNQPQHF
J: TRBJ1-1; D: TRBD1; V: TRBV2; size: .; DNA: TGTGCCAGCAGTACAACAGGGGGCGCAACTGAAGCTTTCTTT; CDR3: CASSTTGGATEAFF
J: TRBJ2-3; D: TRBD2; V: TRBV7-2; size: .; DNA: TGTGCCAGCAGCCCGGCGGGACTAGCCACAGATACGCAGTATTTT; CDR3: CASSPAGLATDTQYF
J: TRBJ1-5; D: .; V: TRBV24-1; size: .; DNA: TGTGCCACCAGTGATCTCGACAGTAATCAGCCCCAGCATTTT; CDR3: CATSDLDSNQPQHF
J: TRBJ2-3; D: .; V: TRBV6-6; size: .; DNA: TGTGCCAGCAGAACCGGACAGCCCACAGATACGCAGTATTTT; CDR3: CASRTGQPTDTQYF
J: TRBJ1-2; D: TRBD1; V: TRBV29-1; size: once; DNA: TGCAGCGCATTAGGGACAGGGGGACCCTTCGGGGGCTACACCTTC; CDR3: CSALGTGGPFGGYTF
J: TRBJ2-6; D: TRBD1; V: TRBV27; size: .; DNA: TGTGCCAGCAGTAGGGCACGACAGGGGACCGGCGGGGCCAACGTCCTGACTTTC; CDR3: CASSRARQGTGGANVLTF
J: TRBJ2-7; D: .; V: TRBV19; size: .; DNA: TGTGCCAGTAGATACAGGGTACTCTCCTACGAGCAGTACTTC; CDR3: CASRYRVLSYEQYF
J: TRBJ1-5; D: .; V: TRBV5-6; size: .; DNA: TGTGCCAGCAGCTTCAGTGGGGCTTCTGGTCAGCCCCAGCATTTT; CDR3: CASSFSGASGQPQHF
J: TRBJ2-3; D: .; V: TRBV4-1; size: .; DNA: TGCGCCAGCAGCCTGACTGAAGGCGTGGGCACAGATACGCAGTATTTT; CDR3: CASSLTEGVGTDTQYF
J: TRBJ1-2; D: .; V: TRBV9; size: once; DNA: TGTGCCAGCAGCCCTTCACCGGGCCCCGAGGGTGGCTACACCTTC; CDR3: CASSPSPGPEGGYTF
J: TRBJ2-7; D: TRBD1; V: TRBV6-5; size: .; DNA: TGTGCCAGCAGTCCTCGACAGGGATACGAGCAGTACTTC; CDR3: CASSPRQGYEQYF
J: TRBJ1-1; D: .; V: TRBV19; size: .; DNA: TGTGCCAGTAGTATAGTATCCGTGAACACTGAAGCTTTCTTT; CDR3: CASSIVSVNTEAFF
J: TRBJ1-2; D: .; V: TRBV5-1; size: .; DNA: TGCGCCAGCAGCTTGCTTGGGGCCTCCGATGGCTACACCTTC; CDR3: CASSLLGASDGYTF
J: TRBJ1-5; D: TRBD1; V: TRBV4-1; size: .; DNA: TGCGCCAGCAGCCAAGTTAGGGGACAGGGAAGTGGTAGCAATCAGCCCCAGCATTTT; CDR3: CASSQVRGQGSGSNQPQHF
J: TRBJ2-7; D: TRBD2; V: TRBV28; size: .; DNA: TGTGCCAGCAGTTTACGGGGGGTTGCCTACGAGCAGTACTTC; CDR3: CASSLRGVAYEQYF
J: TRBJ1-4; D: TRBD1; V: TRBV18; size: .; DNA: TGTGCCAGCTCACCGGGATGGACAGGGGCCGCAGGAGGAGAAAAACTGTTTTTT; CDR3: CASSPGWTGAAGGEKLFF
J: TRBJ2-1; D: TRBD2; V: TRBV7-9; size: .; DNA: TGTGCCAGCAGCTTCATTAATCTAGCGGGGTACAATGAGCAGTTCTTC; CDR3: CASSFINLAGYNEQFF
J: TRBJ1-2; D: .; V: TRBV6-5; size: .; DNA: TGTGCCAGCAGTTACCAGGGAGGGGGGGGCTATGGCTACACCTTC; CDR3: CASSYQGGGGYGYTF
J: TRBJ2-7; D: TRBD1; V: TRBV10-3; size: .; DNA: TGTGCCACCTCGGGACAGGGGGCATACGAGCAGTACTTC; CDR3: CATSGQGAYEQYF
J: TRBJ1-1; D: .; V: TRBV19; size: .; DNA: TGTGCCAGTAGTATCTCTGGCACAGGGAGCACTGAAGCTTTCTTT; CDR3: CASSISGTGSTEAFF
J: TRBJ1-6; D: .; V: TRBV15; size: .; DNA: TGTGCCACGGGGGGTACCCCTAATTCACCCCTCCACTTT; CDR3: CATGGTPNSPLHF
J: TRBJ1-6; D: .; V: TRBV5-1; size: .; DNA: TGCGCCAGCAGCCCGTCACTGGCGGGGGGTAATTCACCCCTCCACTTT; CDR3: CASSPSLAGGNSPLHF
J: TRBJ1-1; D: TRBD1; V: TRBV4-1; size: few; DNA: TGCGCCAGCAGCCAAGGGTATACAGGGGGCGCAGGCACTGAAGCTTTCTTT; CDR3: CASSQGYTGGAGTEAFF